Below, 17 T cell receptor beta chains from the same sample are listed, as sequenced in a study of T-cell memory formation after mild COVID-19. TCRdb processed the 5' RACE reads anew with MiXCR; each CDR3 protein has one entry. There are more than 250,000 distinct CDR3 sequences in the sample; over 15% occur only once, and around 20% lies in the top ten. The sequenced material came from PBMCs or a T cell subset sorted from them (not recorded which). The source of these receptors is a man between 18 and 29 years old who had mild COVID-19 (a few samples of this study predate the infection). Cell type and time point are not known.

J is TRBJ2-5 and V is TRBV4-3, with TRBD1 matching 8 bases. The germline CDR1 and CDR2 sequences are LGHNA and YSLEER. This CDR3 has 16 amino acids. The trim removed 4 bases at V and 5 bases at J, leaving 12 bases unmatched. CDR3 nucleotides: TGCGCCAGCAGCCGGGACAGGACTGGCCGGGGGGAGACCCAGTACTTC. It is translated as CASSRDRTGRGETQYF.

This clonotype was observed a few times. The CDR3 bases are TGCGCCAGCAGCTTGGGGGGTCGTGTGGACAATGAGCAGTTCTTC. Translation: CASSLGGRVDNEQFF. The chain links TRBV5-1 to TRBJ2-1; D not certain. Germline CDR1 and CDR2: SGHRS and YFSETQ. V was clipped by 0 bases and J by 5 bases, with 12 bases between them. This CDR3 has 15 residues.

The rearrangement uses TRBV11-2 and TRBJ1-5, with 7 bases fitting TRBD1. The germline gives CDR1 SGHAT, CDR2 FQNNGV. Unmatched junction bases numbered 5, after V lost 1 base and J lost 5 bases. This CDR3 is 15 amino acids long. The CDR3 protein is CASSLGGGGDQPQHF. In DNA form, the CDR3 reads TGTGCCAGCAGCTTAGGTGGAGGGGGCGATCAGCCCCAGCATTTT.

This clonotype has a handful of counts. The chain couples TRBV6-5 to TRBJ2-3; 12 nucleotides match TRBD2. Germline values: CDR1 MNHEY, CDR2 SVGAGI. V lost 2 bases to trimming and J lost 2 bases; unmatched junction nucleotides: 5. This CDR3 spans 17 amino acids. The chain's CDR3 is CASSYGLAGGYTDTQYF. CDR3 sequence (DNA): TGTGCCAGCAGTTACGGGCTAGCGGGGGGGTACACAGATACGCAGTATTTT.

The V and J genes are TRBV7-3 and TRBJ1-1; D possibly corresponds to TRBD1 (5 bases). This CDR3 contains 14 residues. Trimming left V 5 bases short and J 1 base short, with 11 bases between. Germline V gene lookup returns CDR1 SGHTA and CDR2 FQGTGA. CDR3 sequence reads: CASSPGRENTEAFF. DNA for the CDR3: TGTGCCAGCAGCCCGGGACGCGAGAACACTGAAGCTTTCTTT.

The chain is built from TRBV6-1 and TRBJ1-6; 7 positions match TRBD1. CDR1 and CDR2 from the germline V gene are MNHNS and SASEGT. Unmatched junction bases numbered 5, after V lost 6 bases and J lost 6 bases. The CDR3 runs to 14 residues. This chain's CDR3 is CASSDRVANSPLHF. The CDR3 nucleotides read TGTGCCAGCAGCGACAGGGTTGCTAATTCACCCCTCCACTTT.

CDR3 in amino acids: CASSPLQGFDGYTF. CDR3 in DNA: TGTGCCAGCTCACCTCTCCAGGGGTTCGACGGCTACACCTTC. V is TRBV18 and J is TRBJ1-2; D might be TRBD1 (6 bases). The CDR3 loop spans 14 amino acids. Trimming removed 3 bases at V and 8 bases at J, with 16 bases between. CDR1 KGHSH and CDR2 LQKENI come from the germline V gene. The variable domain in full, completed from reference TRBV18 and TRBJ1-2, reads NAGVMQNPRHLVRRRGQEARLRCSPMKGHSHVYWYRQLPEEGLKFMVYLQKENIIDESGMPKERFSAEFPKEGPSILRIQQVVRGDSAAYFCASSPLQGFDGYTFGSGTRLTVV.

The V gene is TRBV6-5, the J gene TRBJ1-5; 9 nucleotides agree with TRBD1. Germline-derived CDR1 and CDR2 are MNHEY and SVGAGI. The CDR3 has 12 residues. After removal of 6 bases from V and 11 bases from J, the junction contained 5 bases not matched to a gene. CDR3 nucleotides: TGTGCCAGCAGCCCCGACAGGGGGACCCAGCATTTT. Encoded protein: CASSPDRGTQHF.

This sequence joins TRBV9 and TRBJ2-3; D tentatively fits TRBD1 or TRBD2 (7 bases each). CDR1 is SGDLS, CDR2 YYNGEE, per germline. The ends were cut back, 4 bases at V and 2 bases at J, with 17 bases in the middle. This CDR3 is built from 16 residues. The CDR3 reads CASSPRGGKPTDTQYF. The CDR3 nucleotides read TGTGCCAGCAGCCCCAGGGGGGGAAAACCCACAGATACGCAGTATTTT.

The chain recombines TRBV11-2 with TRBJ2-7; D is possibly TRBD2 (5 bases). Germline CDR1 and CDR2: SGHAT and FQNNGV. Trimming took off 5 bases at V and 0 bases at J, with 8 bases between the two ends. The CDR3 covers 13 residues. The CDR3 coding sequence is TGTGCCAGCAGCCGGGGTCCCTCCTACGAGCAGTACTTC. It translates to CASSRGPSYEQYF.

In this sample, this clonotype turned up a few times. The chain carries TRBV4-2 and TRBJ2-5; 7 nucleotides match TRBD1. The CDR3 contains 15 residues. J was trimmed by 0 bases and V by 4 bases; bases with no gene match: 5. Germline V gives CDR1 LGHNA, CDR2 YNFKEQ. The CDR3 DNA sequence: TGTGCCAGCAGCCCCCGACAGGGTTACCAAGAGACCCAGTACTTC. This gives the protein CASSPRQGYQETQYF.

This clonotype was recorded a few times. The rearrangement joins TRBV20-1 to TRBJ1-1; D might be TRBD1 (5 bases). V shed 3 bases and J shed 1 base, with 15 bases lying between them. The germline CDR1 and CDR2 sequences are DFQATT and SNEGSKA (reference sequence). The CDR3 contains 15 residues. The DNA of the CDR3 is TGCAGTGCTAGGACCTTGGGGGGAGGGAACACTGAAGCTTTCTTT. It is translated as CSARTLGGGNTEAFF.

V and J are TRBV30 and TRBJ1-5; D perhaps matches TRBD1 (5 bases). The CDR3 consists of 13 residues. Trimming cost V 2 bases and J 2 bases, with 7 bases left between them. Germline values: CDR1 GTSNPN, CDR2 SVGIG (reference sequence). CDR3 sequence reads: CAWSIQGNQPQHF. For the CDR3, the DNA is TGTGCCTGGAGTATACAGGGCAATCAGCCCCAGCATTTT.

The rearrangement links TRBV11-2 to TRBJ2-2; 10 positions match TRBD1. V trimming: 5 bases; J trimming: 0 bases; junction bases outside the gene matches: 6. Germline V lookup: CDR1 SGHAT, CDR2 FQNNGV. This CDR3 is 17 amino acids long. The CDR3 sequence: CASSPRGTGANTGELFF. The CDR3 nucleotides are TGTGCCAGCAGCCCTAGGGGGACAGGGGCGAACACCGGGGAGCTGTTTTTT.

In this sample, this clonotype turned up a few times. The chain recombines TRBV6-2 or TRBV6-3 with TRBJ2-2, with TRBD1 matching over 8 bases. Germline V gives CDR1 MNHEY, CDR2 SVGEGT. The CDR3 runs 14 residues. J gave up 7 bases and V 2 bases, and 3 bases lay outside the gene matches. The CDR3 is CASSYQGAYGELFF. CDR3 nucleotides: TGTGCCAGCAGTTACCAGGGGGCGTACGGGGAGCTGTTTTTT.

The chain links TRBV2 to TRBJ1-2, with D maybe TRBD1 (6 bases). With 10 bases removed from V and 7 bases from J, the gap between germline ends came to 16 bases. Germline loops: CDR1 SNHLY, CDR2 FYNNEI. The CDR3 is made up of 12 amino acids. The CDR3 reads CATRRPTGGYTF. The CDR3 DNA is TGTGCCACCAGACGACCGACAGGTGGCTACACCTTC.

This clonotype occurred a few times. The chain joins TRBV4-1 to TRBJ2-7; D call uncertain. The CDR3 sequence is 16 residues long. Trimming stripped 3 bases from V and 4 bases from J, with 19 bases between. Germline V lookup: CDR1 MGHRA, CDR2 YSYEKL. This CDR3 is CASSHHWSPGSYEQYF. The CDR3 coding sequence is TGCGCCAGCAGCCACCACTGGAGTCCTGGCTCTTACGAGCAGTACTTC.